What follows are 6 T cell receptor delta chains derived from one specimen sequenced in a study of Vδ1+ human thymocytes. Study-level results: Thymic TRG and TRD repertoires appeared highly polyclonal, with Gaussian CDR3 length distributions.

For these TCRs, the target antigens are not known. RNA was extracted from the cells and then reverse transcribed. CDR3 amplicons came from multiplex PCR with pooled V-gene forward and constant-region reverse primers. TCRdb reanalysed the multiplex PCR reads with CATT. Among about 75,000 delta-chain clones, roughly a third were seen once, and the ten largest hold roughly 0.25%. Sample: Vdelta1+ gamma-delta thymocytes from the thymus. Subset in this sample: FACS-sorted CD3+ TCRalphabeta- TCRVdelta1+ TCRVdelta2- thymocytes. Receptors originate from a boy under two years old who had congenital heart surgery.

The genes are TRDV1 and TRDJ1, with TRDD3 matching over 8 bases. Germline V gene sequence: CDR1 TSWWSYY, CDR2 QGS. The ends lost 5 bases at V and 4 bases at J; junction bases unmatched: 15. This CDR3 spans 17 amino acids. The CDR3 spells CALGPRRGGDKFDKLIF. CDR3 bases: TGTGCTCTTGGGCCGCGGCGAGGGGGGGATAAATTCGATAAACTCATCTTT.

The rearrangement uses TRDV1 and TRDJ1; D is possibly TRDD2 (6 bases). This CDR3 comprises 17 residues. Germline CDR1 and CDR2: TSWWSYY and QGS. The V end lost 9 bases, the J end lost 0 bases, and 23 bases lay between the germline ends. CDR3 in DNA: TGTGCTCTGAAGGCCGTCCCATCCTACCACGACACCGATAAACTCATCTTT. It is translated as CALKAVPSYHDTDKLIF.

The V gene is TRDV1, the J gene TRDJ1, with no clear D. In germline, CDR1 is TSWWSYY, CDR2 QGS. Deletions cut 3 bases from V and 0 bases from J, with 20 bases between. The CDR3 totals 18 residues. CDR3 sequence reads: CALGDRGLGYRYTDKLIF. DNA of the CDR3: TGTGCTCTTGGGGACCGAGGCCTAGGGTACCGTTACACCGATAAACTCATCTTT.

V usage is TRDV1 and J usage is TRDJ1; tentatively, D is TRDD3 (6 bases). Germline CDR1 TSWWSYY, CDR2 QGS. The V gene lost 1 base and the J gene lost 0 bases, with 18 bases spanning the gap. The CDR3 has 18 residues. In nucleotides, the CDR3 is TGTGCTCTTGGGGAACGCCCTCTTGGGGATGATTACACCGATAAACTCATCTTT. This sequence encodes CALGERPLGDDYTDKLIF.

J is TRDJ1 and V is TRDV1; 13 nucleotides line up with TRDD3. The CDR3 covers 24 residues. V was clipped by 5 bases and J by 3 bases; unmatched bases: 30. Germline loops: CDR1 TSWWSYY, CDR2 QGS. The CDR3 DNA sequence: TGTGCTCTTGGGAAGGGGTGGTATCCTACGTTATATACTGGGGGATACGCGAGGGCCGATAAACTCATCTTT. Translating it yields CALGKGWYPTLYTGGYARADKLIF.

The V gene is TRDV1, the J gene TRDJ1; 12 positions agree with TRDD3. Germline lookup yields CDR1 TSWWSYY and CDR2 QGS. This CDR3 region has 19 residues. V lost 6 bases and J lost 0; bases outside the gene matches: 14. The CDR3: CALGPTTYWGIPNTDKLIF. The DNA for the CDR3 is TGTGCTCTTGGCCCTACGACTTACTGGGGGATACCCAACACCGATAAACTCATCTTT.